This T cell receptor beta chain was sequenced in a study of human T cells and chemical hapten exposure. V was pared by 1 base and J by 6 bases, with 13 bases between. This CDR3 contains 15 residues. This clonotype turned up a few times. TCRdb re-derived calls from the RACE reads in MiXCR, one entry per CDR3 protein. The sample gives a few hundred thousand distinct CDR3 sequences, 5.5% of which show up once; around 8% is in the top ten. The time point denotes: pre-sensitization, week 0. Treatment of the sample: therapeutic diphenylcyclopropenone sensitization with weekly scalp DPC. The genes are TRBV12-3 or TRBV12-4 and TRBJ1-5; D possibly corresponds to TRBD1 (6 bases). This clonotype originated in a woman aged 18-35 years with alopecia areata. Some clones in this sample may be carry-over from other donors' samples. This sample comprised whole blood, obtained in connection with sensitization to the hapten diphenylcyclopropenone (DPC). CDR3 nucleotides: TGTGCCAGCAGTTTAGTACAGGGAGCGAGTCAGCCCCAGCATTTT. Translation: CASSLVQGASQPQHF.